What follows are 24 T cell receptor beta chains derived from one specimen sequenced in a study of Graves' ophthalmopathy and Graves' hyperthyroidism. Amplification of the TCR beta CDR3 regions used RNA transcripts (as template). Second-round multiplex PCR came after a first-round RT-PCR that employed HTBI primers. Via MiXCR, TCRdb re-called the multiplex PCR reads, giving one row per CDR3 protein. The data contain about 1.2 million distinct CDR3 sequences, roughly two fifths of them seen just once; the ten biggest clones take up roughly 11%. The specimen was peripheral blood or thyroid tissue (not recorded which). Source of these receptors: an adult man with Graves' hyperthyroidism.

The CDR3 coding sequence is TGTGCCAGCAGCTTAGCAGGTAGTGCCCATGATACGCAGTATTTT. Translation: CASSLAGSAHDTQYF. The gene calls are TRBV7-9 and TRBJ2-3; D is ambiguous. Trimming removed 0 bases from V and 6 bases from J, with 13 bases in between. This CDR3 spans 15 amino acids. Germline CDR1 SEHNR, CDR2 FQNEAQ (reference sequence).

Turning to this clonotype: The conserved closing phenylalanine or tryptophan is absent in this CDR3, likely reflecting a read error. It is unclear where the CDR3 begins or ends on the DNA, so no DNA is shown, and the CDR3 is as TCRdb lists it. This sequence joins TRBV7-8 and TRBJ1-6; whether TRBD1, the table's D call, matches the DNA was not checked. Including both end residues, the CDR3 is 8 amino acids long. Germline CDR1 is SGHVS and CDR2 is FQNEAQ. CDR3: CASSLTRT.

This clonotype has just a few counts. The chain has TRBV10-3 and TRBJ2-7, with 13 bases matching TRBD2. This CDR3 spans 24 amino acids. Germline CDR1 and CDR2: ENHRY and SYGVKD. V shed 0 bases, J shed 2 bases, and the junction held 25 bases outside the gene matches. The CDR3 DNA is TGTGCCATCAGTGAGTCGACGAGCCAACCGCAGGGACTAGCGGGGATTCGGGATCCCTACGAGCAGTACTTC. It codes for CAISESTSQPQGLAGIRDPYEQYF.

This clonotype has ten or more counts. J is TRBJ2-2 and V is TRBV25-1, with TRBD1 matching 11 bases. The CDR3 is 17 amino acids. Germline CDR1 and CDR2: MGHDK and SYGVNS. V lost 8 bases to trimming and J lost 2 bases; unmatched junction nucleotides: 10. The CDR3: CASGKGQGEINTGELFF. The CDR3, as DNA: TGTGCCAGCGGGAAGGGACAGGGGGAGATAAACACCGGGGAGCTGTTTTTT.

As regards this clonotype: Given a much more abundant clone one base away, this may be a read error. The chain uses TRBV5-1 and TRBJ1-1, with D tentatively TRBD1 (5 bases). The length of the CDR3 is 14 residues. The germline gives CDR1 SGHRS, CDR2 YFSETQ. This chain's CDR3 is CANSPGPKNTEAFF. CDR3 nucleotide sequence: TGCGCCAACAGCCCGGGACCGAAGAACACTGAAGCTTTCTTT.

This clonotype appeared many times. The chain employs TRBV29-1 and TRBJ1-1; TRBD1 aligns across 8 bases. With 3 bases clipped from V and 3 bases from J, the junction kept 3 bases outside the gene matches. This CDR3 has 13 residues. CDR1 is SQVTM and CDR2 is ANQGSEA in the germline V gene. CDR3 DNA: TGCAGCGTTGAGGACAGGGCGGACACTGAAGCTTTCTTT. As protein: CSVEDRADTEAFF.

The CDR3 is CASSFSGQRQPQHF. The CDR3 nucleotides read TGTGCCAGCAGCTTTTCCGGACAGAGACAGCCCCAGCATTTT. This chain joins TRBV7-2 and TRBJ1-5; TRBD1 might be the D (6 bases). The V gene lost 3 bases and the J gene lost 7 bases, with 13 bases spanning the gap. CDR1 is SGHTA, CDR2 FQGNSA, per germline. The CDR3 runs to 14 residues.

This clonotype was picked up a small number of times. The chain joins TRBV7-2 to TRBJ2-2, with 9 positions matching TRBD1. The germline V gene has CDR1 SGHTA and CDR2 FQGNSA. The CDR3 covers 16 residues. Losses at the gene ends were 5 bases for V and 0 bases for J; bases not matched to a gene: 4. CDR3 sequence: CASSPWTGANTGELFF. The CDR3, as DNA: TGTGCCAGCAGCCCCTGGACAGGGGCGAACACCGGGGAGCTGTTTTTT.

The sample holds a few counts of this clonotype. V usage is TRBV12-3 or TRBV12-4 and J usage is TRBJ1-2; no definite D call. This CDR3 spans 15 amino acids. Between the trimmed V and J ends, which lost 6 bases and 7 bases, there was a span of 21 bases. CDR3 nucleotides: TGTGCCAGCAGGCGCTTGGGCCGTAGGAGTGCTGGCTACACCTTC. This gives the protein CASRRLGRRSAGYTF.

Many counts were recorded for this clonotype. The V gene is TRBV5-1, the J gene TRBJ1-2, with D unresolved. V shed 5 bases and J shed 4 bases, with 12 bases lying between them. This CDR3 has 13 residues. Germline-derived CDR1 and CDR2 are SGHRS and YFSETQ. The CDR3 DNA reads TGCGCCAGCAGGGAGATTGGGGTCTATGGCTACACCTTC. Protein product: CASREIGVYGYTF.

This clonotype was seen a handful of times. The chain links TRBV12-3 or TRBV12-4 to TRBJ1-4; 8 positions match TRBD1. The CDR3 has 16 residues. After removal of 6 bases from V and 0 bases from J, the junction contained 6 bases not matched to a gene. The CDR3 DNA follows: TGTGCCAGCAGGATACAGGGGGATGCAACTAATGAAAAACTGTTTTTT. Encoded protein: CASRIQGDATNEKLFF.

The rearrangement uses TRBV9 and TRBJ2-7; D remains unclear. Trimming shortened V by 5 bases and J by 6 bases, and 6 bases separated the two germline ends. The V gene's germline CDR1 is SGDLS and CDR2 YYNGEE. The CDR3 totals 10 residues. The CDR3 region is CASSFSEQYF. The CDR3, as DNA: TGTGCCAGCAGTTTTAGCGAGCAGTACTTC.

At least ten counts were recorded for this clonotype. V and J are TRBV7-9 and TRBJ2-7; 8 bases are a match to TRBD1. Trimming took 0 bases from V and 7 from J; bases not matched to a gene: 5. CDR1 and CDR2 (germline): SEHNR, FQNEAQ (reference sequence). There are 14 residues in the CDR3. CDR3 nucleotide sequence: TGTGCCAGCAGCTTAGCGACAGGGGCGGAGGAGCAGTACTTC. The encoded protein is CASSLATGAEEQYF.

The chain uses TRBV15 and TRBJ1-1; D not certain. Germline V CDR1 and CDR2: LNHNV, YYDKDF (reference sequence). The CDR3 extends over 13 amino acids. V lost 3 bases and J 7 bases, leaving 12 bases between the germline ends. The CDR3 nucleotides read TGTGCCACCAGCAGTTTAAGTCCAAATGAAGCTTTCTTT. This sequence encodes CATSSLSPNEAFF. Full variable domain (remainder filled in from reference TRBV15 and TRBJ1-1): DAMVIQNPRYQVTQFGKPVTLSCSQTLNHNVMYWYQQKSSQAPKLLFHYYDKDFNNEADTPDNFQSRRPNTSFCFLDIRSPGLGDTAMYLCATSSLSPNEAFFGQGTRLTVV.

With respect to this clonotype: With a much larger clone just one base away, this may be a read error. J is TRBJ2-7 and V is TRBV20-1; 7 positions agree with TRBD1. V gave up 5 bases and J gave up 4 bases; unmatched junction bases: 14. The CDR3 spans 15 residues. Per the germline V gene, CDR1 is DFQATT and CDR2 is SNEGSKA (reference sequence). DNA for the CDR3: TGCAGTGCTTGCGGTGGGATCGAGACAGGGTACGAGCAGTACTTC. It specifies CSACGGIETGYEQYF.

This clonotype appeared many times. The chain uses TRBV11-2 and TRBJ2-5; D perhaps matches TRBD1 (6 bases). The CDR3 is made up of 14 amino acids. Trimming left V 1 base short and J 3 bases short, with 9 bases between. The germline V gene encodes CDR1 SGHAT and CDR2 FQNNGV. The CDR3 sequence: CASSLGQVEETQYF. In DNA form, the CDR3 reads TGTGCCAGCAGCTTAGGACAGGTAGAAGAGACCCAGTACTTC.

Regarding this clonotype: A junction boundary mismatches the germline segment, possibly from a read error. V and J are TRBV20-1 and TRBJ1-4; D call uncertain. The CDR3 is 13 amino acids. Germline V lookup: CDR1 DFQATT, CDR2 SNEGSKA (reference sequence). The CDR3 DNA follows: TGCAGTGCTGGAGGAGCAACTAATGAAAAACCGTTTTTT. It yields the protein CSAGGATNEKPFF.

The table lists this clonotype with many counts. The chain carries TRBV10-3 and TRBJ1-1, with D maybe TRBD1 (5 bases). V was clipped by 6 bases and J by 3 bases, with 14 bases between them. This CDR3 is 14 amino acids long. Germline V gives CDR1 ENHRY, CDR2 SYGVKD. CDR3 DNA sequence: TGTGCCATCAGGGGGACCGGGAGTGACACTGAAGCTTTCTTT. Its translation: CAIRGTGSDTEAFF.

The CDR3 sequence is CASSIGPGLSGETQYF. The CDR3 nucleotides are TGTGCCAGTAGTATAGGCCCGGGACTCTCGGGGGAGACCCAGTACTTC. The chain is built from TRBV19 and TRBJ2-5, with D perhaps matching TRBD2 (6 bases). The CDR3 has 16 amino acids. Germline V gives CDR1 LNHDA, CDR2 SQIVND (reference sequence). The V gene lost 1 base and the J gene lost 5 bases, with 17 bases spanning the gap. The full variable domain, completed using reference TRBV19 and TRBJ2-5, is DGGITQSPKYLFRKEGQNVTLSCEQNLNHDAMYWYRQDPGQGLRLIYYSQIVNDFQKGDIAEGYSVSREKKESFPLTVTSAQKNPTAFYLCASSIGPGLSGETQYFGPGTRLLVL.

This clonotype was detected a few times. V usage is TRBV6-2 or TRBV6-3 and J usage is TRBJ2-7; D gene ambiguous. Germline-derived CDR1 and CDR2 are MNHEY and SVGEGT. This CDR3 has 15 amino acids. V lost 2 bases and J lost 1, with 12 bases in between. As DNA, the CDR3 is TGTGCCAGCAGTTACGTGTACCCGACGTCCTACGAGCAGTACTTC. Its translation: CASSYVYPTSYEQYF.

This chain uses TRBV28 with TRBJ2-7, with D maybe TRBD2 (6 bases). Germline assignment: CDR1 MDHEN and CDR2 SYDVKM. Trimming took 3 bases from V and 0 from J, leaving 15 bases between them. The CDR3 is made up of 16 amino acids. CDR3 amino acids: CASSLAGLPSSYEQYF. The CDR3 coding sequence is TGTGCCAGCAGTTTGGCGGGACTTCCGAGCTCCTACGAGCAGTACTTC.

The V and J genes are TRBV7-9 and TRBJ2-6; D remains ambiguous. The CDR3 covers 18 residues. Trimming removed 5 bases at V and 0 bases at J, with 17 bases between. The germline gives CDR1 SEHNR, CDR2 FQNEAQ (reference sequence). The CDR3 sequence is CASSQVLLGDSGANVLTF. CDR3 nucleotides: TGTGCCAGCAGCCAAGTGCTTCTTGGCGACTCTGGGGCCAACGTCCTGACTTTC.

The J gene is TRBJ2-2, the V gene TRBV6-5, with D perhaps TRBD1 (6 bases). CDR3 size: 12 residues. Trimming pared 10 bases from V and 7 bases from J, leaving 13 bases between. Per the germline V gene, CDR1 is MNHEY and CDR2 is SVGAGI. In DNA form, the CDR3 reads TGTGCCACTCACAGGGTTAGCGGGGAGCTGTTTTTT. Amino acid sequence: CATHRVSGELFF.

This chain's CDR3 is CASTQTGVQHF. CDR3 in DNA: TGTGCCAGCACCCAAACGGGGGTCCAGCATTTT. The chain couples TRBV10-3 to TRBJ1-5; tentatively, D is TRBD1 (5 bases). Trimming removed 10 bases from V and 12 bases from J, with 16 bases in between. Germline loops: CDR1 ENHRY, CDR2 SYGVKD. The CDR3 extends over 11 amino acids.